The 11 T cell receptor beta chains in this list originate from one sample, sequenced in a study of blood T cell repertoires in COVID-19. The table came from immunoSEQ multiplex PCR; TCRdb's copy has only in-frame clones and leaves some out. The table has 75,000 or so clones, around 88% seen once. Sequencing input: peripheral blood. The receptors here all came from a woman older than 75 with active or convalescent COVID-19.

CDR3 amino acids: CASSVAPSGGVNEQFF. The CDR3 DNA sequence: TGTGCCAGCAGCGTAGCTCCTAGCGGGGGTGTCAATGAGCAGTTCTTC. The V and J genes are TRBV9 and TRBJ2-1; 10 bases map to TRBD2. The CDR3 has 16 amino acids. The V segment lost 0 bases and the J segment 6 bases; nucleotides outside the gene matches: 6. Germline V lookup: CDR1 SGDLS, CDR2 YYNGEE.

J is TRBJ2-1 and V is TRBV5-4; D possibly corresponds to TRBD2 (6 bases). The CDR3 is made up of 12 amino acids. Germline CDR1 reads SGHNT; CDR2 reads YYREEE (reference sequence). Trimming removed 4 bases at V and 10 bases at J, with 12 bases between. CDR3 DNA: TGTGCCAGCAGCCACGGGGGATTCGAGCAGTTCTTC. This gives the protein CASSHGGFEQFF.

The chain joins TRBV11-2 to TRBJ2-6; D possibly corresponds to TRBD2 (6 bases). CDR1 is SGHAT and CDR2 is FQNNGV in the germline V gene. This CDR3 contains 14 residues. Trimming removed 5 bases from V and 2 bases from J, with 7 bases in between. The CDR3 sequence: CASSRRAGANVLTF. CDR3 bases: TGTGCCAGCAGCCGGAGGGCTGGGGCCAACGTCCTGACTTTC.

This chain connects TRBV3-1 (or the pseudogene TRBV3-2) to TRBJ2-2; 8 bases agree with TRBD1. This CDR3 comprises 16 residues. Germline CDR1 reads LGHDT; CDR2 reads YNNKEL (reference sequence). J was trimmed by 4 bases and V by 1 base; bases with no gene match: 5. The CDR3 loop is CASSQAGRGLTGELFF. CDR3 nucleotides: TGTGCCAGCAGCCAAGCGGGCAGGGGGCTCACCGGGGAGCTGTTTTTT.

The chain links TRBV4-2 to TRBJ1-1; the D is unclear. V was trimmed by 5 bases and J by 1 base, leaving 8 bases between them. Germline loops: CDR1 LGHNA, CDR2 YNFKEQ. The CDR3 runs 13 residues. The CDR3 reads CASSGPSNTEAFF. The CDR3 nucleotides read TGTGCCAGCAGCGGGCCTTCGAACACTGAAGCTTTCTTT.

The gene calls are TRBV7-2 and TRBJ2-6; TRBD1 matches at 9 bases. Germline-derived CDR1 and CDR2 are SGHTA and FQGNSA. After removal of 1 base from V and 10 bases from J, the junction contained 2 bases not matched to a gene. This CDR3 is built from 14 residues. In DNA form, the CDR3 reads TGTGCCAGCAGCTTAGAGGGGACAGGGAACGTCCTGACTTTC. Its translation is CASSLEGTGNVLTF.

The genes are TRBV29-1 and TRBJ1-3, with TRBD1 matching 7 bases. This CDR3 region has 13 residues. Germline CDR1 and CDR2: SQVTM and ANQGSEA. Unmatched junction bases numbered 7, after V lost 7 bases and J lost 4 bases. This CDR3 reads CSASRGRGNTIYF. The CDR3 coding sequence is TGCAGCGCGAGTAGGGGGCGAGGAAACACCATATATTTT.

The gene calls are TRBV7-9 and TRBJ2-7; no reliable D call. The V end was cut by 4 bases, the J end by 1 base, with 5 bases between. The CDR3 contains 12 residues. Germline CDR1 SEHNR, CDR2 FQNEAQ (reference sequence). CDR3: CASSSYSYEQYF. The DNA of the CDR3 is TGTGCCAGCAGCTCTTATTCCTACGAGCAGTACTTC.

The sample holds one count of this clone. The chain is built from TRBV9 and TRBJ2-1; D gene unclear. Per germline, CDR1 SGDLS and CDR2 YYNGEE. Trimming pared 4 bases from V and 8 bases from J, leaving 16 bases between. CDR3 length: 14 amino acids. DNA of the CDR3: TGTGCCAGCAGCATAAACGCCCAGGTGGATGAGCAGTTCTTC. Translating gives CASSINAQVDEQFF. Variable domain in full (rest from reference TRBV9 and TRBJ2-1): DSGVTQTPKHLITATGQRVTLRCSPRSGDLSVYWYQQSLDQGLQFLIQYYNGEERAKGNILERFSAQQFPDLHSELNLSSLELGDSALYFCASSINAQVDEQFFGPGTRLTVL.

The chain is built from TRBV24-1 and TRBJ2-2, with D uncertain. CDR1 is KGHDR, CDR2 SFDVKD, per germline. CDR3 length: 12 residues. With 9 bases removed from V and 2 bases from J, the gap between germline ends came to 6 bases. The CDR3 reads CATALNTGELFF. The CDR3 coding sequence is TGTGCCACCGCACTTAACACCGGGGAGCTGTTTTTT.

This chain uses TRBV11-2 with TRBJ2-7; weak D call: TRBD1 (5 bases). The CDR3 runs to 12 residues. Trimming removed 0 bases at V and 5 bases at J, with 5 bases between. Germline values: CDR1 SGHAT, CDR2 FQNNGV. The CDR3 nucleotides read TGTGCCAGCAGCTTAGACAGGGACGAGCAGTACTTC. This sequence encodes CASSLDRDEQYF.